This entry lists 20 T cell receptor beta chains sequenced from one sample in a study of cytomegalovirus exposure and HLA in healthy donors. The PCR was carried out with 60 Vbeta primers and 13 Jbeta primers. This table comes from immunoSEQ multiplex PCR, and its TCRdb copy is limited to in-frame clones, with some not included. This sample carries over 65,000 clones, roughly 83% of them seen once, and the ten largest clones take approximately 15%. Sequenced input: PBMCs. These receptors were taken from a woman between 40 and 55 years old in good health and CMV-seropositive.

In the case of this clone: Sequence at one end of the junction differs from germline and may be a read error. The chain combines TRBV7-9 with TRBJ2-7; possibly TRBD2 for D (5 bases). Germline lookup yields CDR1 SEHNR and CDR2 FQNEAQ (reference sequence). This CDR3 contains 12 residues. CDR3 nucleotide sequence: TGTTCCAGCAGCCGAGGGTTAAACGAGCAGTACTTC. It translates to CSSSRGLNEQYF.

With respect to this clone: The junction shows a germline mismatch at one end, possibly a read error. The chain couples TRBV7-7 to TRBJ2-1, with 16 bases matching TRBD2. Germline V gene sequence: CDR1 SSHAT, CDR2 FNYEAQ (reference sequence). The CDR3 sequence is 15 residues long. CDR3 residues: CASSQGLAGGNEQFF. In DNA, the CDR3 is TGTGCTAGCAGCCAGGGACTAGCGGGAGGGAATGAGCAGTTCTTC.

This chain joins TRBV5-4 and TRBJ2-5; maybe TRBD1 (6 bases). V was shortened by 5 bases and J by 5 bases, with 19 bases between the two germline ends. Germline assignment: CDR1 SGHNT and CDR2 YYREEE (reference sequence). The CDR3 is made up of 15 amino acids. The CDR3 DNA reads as TGTGCCAGCAGTGCCCCGGCCCAGGGGCGGGAGACCCAGTACTTC. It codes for CASSAPAQGRETQYF.

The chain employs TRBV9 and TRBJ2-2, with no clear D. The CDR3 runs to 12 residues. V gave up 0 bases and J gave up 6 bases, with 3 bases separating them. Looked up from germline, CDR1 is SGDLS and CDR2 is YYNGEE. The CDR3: CASSVVAGELFF. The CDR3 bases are TGTGCCAGCAGCGTAGTAGCCGGGGAGCTGTTTTTT.

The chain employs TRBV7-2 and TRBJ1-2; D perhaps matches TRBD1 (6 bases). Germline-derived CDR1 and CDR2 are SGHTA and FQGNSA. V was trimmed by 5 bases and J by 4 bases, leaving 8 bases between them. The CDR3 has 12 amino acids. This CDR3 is CASSPDSYGYTF. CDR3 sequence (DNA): TGTGCCAGCAGCCCGGACAGCTATGGCTACACCTTC.

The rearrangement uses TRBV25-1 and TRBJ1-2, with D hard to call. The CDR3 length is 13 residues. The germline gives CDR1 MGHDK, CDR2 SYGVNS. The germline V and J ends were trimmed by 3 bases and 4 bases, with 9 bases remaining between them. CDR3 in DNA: TGTGCCAGCAGTGAGTTGACTTTCTATGGCTACACCTTC. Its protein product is CASSELTFYGYTF.

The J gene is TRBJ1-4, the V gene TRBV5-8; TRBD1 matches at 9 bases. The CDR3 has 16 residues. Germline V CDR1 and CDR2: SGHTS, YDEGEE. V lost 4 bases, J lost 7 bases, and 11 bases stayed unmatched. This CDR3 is CASSPGTGIFFEKLFF. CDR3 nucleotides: TGTGCCAGCAGCCCCGGGACAGGGATATTCTTTGAAAAACTGTTTTTT.

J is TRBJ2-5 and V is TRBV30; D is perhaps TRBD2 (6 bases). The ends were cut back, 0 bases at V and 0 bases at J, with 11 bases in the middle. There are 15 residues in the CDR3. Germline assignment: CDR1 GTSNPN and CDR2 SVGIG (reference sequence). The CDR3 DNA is TGTGCCTGGAGTGTAAAACGGGGGAACCAAGAGACCCAGTACTTC. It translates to CAWSVKRGNQETQYF. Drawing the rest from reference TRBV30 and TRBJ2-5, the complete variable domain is SQTIHQWPATLVQPVGSPLSLECTVEGTSNPNLYWYRQAAGRGLQLLFYSVGIGQISSEVPQNLSASRPQDRQFILSSKKLLLSDSGFYLCAWSVKRGNQETQYFGPGTRLLVL.

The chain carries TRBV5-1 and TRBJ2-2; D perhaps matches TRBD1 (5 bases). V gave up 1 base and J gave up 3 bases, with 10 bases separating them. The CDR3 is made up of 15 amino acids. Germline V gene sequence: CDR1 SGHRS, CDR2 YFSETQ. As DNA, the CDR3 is TGCGCCAGCAGCTTGCACAGGTCTGACACCGGGGAGCTGTTTTTT. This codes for CASSLHRSDTGELFF. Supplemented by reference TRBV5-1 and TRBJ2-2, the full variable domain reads KAGVTQTPRYLIKTRGQQVTLSCSPISGHRSVSWYQQTPGQGLQFLFEYFSETQRNKGNFPGRFSGRQFSNSRSEMNVSTLELGDSALYLCASSLHRSDTGELFFGEGSRLTVL.

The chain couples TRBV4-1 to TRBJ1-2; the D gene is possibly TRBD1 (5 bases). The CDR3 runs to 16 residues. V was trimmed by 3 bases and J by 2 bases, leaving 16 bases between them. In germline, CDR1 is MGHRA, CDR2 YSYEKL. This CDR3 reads CASSHKKGNLNYGYTF. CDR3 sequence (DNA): TGCGCCAGCAGCCACAAGAAGGGGAATTTGAACTATGGCTACACCTTC.

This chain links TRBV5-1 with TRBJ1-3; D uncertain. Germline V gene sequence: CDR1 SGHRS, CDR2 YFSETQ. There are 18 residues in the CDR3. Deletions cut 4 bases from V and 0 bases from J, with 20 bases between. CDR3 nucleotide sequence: TGCGCCAGCAGCCCCTCACTGTGGGAGGGAGGCTCTGGAAACACCATATATTTT. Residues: CASSPSLWEGGSGNTIYF.

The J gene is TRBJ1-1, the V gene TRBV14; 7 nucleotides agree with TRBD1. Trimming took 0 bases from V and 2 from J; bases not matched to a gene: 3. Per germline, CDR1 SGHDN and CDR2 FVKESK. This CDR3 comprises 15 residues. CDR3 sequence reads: CASSQDRQGNTEAFF. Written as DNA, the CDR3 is TGTGCCAGCAGCCAAGATCGACAGGGAAACACTGAAGCTTTCTTT.

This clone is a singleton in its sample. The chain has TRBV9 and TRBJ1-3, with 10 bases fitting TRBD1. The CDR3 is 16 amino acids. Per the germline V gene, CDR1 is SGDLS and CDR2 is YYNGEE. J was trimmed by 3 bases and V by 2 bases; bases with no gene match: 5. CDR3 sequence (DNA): TGTGCCAGCAGCGTGGGACAGGGGAGCTATGGAAACACCATATATTTT. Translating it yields CASSVGQGSYGNTIYF.

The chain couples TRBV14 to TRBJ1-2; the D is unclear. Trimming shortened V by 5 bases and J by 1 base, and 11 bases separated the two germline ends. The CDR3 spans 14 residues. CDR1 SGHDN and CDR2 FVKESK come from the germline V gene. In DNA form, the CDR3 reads TGTGCCAGCAGCGAACAATCTTTTAACTATGGCTACACCTTC. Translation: CASSEQSFNYGYTF.

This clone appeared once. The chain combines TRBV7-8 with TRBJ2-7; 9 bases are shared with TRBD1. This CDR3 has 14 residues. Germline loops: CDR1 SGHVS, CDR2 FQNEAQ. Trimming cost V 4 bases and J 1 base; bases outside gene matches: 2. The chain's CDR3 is CASSSDRGSYEQYF. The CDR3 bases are TGTGCCAGCAGCTCGGACAGGGGTTCCTACGAGCAGTACTTC.

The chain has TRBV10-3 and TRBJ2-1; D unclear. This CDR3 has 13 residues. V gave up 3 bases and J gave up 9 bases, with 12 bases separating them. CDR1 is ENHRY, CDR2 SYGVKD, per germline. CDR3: CAISDGEAIEQFF. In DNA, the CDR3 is TGTGCCATCAGTGACGGTGAGGCGATTGAGCAGTTCTTC.

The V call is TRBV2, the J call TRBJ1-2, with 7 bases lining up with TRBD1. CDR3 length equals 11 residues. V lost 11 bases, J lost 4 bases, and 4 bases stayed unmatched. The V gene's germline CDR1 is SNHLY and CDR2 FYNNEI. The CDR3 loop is CAGTVSYGYTF. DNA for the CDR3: TGTGCCGGGACAGTAAGCTATGGCTACACCTTC.

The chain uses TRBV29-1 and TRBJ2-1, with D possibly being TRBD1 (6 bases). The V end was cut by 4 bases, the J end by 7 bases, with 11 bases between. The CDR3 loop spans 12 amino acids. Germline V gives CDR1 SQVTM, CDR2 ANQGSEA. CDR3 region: CSVAQGPNEQFF. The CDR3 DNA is TGCAGCGTTGCACAGGGCCCTAATGAGCAGTTCTTC.

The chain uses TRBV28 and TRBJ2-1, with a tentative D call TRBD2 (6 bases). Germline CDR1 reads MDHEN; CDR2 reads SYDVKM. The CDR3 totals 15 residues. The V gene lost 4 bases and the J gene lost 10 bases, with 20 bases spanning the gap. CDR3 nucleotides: TGTGCCAGCAGTTCTCGGGACTGGAGAGGGGACGAGCAGTTCTTC. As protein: CASSSRDWRGDEQFF.

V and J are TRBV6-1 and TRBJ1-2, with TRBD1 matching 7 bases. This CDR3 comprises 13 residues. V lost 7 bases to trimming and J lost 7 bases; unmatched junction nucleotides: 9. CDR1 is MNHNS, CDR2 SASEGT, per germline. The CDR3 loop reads CASTQEGAVGYTF. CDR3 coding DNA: TGTGCCAGCACCCAAGAGGGGGCGGTTGGCTACACCTTC.